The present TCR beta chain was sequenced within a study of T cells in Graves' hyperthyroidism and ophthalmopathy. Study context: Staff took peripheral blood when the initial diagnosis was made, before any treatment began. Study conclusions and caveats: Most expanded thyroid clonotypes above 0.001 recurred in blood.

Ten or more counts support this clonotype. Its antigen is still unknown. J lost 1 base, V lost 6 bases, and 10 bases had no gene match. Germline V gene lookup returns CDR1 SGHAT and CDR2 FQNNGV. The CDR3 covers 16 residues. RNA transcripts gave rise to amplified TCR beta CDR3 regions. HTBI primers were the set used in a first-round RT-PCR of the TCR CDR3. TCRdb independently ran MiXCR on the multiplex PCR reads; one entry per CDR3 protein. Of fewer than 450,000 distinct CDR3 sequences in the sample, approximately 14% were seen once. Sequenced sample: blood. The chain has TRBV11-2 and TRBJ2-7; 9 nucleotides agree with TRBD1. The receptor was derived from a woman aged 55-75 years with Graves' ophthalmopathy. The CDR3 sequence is CASRYRVTGGSYEQYF. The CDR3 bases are TGTGCCAGCAGGTACAGGGTGACAGGGGGGTCCTACGAGCAGTACTTC.